This section outlines one T cell receptor (beta chain) sequence together with its context. Its target is not known. The CDR3 extends over 14 amino acids. Germline loops: CDR1 SEHNR, CDR2 FQNEAQ (reference sequence). With 2 bases removed from V and 5 bases from J, the gap between germline ends came to 13 bases. The sample is drawn from a study of early T cells in non-severe SARS-CoV-2 infection. Study background: Sequencing used unsorted whole-blood bulk RNA, so chains lack pairing.

Unique molecular identifiers tagged individual cDNA molecules. TCRdb re-called the 5' RACE reads with MiXCR, one entry per CDR3 protein. The sample yields tens of thousands of distinct CDR3 sequences, approximately 10% seen once. Study-wide points: VDJdb matches were skewed toward anti-spike CD8 T cell responses.

The sequence derives from an adult who was a healthcare worker with PCR-confirmed SARS-CoV-2 infection or an uninfected control (not recorded which). The gene calls are TRBV7-9 and TRBJ2-7; D perhaps matches TRBD1 (7 bases). Sample: whole blood. The CDR3 protein is CASSLLGRGDEQYF. CDR3 DNA sequence: TGTGCCAGCAGCTTATTGGGCAGGGGGGACGAGCAGTACTTC.